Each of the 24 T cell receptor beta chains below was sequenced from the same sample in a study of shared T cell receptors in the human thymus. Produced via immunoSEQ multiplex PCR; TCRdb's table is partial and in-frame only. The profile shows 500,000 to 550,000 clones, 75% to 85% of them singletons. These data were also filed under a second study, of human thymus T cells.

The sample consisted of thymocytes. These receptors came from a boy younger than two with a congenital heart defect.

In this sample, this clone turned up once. For the CDR3, the DNA is TGTGCCAGCAGTCCCTCCCCCGGGGACAGGGGGCTCAGGAACACTGAAGCTTTCTTT. Translated, it gives CASSPSPGDRGLRNTEAFF. This chain links TRBV27 with TRBJ1-1; 12 bases are a match to TRBD1. The CDR3 length is 19 residues. Germline V lookup: CDR1 MNHEY, CDR2 SMNVEV (reference sequence). V shed 5 bases and J 1 base; nucleotides not matched to a gene: 14.

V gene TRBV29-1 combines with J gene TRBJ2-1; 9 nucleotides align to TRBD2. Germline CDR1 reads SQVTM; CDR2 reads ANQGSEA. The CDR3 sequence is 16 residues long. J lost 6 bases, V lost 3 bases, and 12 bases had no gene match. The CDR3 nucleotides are TGCAGCGTTGATCCAACCGGGACTAGCTTGCGCAATGAGCAGTTCTTC. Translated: CSVDPTGTSLRNEQFF.

The CDR3 nucleotides read TGTGCCAGCCGTTTAGCGGTTCAAGAGACCCAGTACTTC. Translated: CASRLAVQETQYF. The chain combines TRBV6-5 with TRBJ2-5, with a possible D match to TRBD2 (6 bases). The V end was cut by 8 bases, the J end by 2 bases, with 12 bases between. This CDR3 has 13 amino acids. Germline CDR1 is MNHEY and CDR2 is SVGAGI.

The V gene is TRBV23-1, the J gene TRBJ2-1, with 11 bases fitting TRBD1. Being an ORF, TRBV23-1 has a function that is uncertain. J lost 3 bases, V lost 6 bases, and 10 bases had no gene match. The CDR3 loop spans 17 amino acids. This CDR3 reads CASSEGQGAPDYNEQFF. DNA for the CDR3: TGCGCCAGCAGCGAAGGACAGGGGGCTCCGGACTACAATGAGCAGTTCTTC.

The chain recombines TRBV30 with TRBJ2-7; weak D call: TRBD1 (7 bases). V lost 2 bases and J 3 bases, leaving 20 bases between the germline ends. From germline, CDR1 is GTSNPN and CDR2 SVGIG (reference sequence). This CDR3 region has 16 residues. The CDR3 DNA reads TGTGCCTGGAGTCCCGCCCCAGGGGGGAGGCGCTACGAGCAGTACTTC. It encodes CAWSPAPGGRRYEQYF.

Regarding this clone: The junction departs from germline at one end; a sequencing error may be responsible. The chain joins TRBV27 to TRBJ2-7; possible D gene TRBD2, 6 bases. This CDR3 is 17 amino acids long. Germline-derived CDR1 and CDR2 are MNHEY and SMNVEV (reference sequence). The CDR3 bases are TGTGCCAGCAGCTTATTGGGGAGTTTAGCGGAGCGCTACGAGCAGTACTTC. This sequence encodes CASSLLGSLAERYEQYF.

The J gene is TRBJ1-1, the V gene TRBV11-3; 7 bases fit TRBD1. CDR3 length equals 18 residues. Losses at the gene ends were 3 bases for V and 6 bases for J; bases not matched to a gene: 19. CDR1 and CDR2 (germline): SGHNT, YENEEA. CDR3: CASSLRSGEGAPMAEAFF. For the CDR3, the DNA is TGTGCCAGCAGCTTGAGATCCGGAGAGGGGGCCCCGATGGCTGAAGCTTTCTTT.

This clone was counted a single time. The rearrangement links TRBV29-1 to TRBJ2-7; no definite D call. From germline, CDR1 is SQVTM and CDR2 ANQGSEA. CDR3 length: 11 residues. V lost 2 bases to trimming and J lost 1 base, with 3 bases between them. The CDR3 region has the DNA TGCAGCGTTGAATCGTCCTACGAGCAGTACTTC. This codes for CSVESSYEQYF.

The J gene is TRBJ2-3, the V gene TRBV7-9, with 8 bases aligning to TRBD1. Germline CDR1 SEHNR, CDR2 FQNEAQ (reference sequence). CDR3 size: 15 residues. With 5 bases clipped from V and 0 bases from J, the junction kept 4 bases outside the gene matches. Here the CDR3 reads CASSPRGPSTDTQYF. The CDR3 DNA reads TGTGCCAGCAGCCCCAGGGGGCCCAGCACAGATACGCAGTATTTT.

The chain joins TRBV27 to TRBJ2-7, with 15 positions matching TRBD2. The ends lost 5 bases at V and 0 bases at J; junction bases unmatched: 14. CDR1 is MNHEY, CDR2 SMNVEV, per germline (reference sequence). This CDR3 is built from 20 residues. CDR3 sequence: CASSPLLRGTSGRSSYEQYF. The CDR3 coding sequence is TGTGCCAGCAGTCCCCTCCTTAGAGGGACTAGCGGGAGGAGCTCCTACGAGCAGTACTTC.

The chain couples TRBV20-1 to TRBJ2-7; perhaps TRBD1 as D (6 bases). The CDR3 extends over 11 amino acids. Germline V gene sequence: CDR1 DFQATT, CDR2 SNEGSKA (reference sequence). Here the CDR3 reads CSLGQLYEQYF. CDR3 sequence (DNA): TGCAGCCTCGGACAGCTTTACGAGCAGTACTTC.

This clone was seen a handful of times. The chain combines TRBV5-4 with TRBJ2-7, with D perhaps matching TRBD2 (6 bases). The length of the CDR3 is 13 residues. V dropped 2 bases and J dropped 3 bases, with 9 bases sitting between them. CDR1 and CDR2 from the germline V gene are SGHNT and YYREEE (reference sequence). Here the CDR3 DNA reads TGTGCCAGCAGCTTTAGGGAGGACTACGAGCAGTACTTC. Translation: CASSFREDYEQYF.

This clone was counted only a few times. This CDR3 is CASSPISREQFF. DNA of the CDR3: TGTGCCAGTAGCCCAATATCGAGGGAGCAGTTCTTC. The genes are TRBV19 and TRBJ2-1; no firm D call. CDR3 size: 12 residues. Germline values: CDR1 LNHDA, CDR2 SQIVND (reference sequence). Trimming removed 6 bases at V and 10 bases at J, with 13 bases between.

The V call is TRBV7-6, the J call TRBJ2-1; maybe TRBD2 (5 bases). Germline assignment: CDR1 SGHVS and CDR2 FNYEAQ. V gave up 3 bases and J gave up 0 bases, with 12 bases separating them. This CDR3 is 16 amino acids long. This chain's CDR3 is CASSFPSRASYNEQFF. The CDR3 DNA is TGTGCCAGCAGCTTCCCCTCGAGGGCCTCCTACAATGAGCAGTTCTTC.

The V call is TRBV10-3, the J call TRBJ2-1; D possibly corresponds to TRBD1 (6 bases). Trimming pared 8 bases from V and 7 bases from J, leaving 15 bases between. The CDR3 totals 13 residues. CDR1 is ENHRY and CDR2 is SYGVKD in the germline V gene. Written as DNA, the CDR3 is TGTGCCATCCGTATGGGGCAGGGGAATGAGCAGTTCTTC. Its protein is CAIRMGQGNEQFF.

As DNA, the CDR3 is TGTGCCAGCAGCCCCTCCTGGGACAGCCAAGAGACCCAGTACTTC. Encoded protein: CASSPSWDSQETQYF. The genes are TRBV5-8 and TRBJ2-5, with TRBD1 identical over 7 bases. The CDR3 is 15 residues long. The germline gives CDR1 SGHTS, CDR2 YDEGEE. V shed 4 bases and J 1 base; nucleotides not matched to a gene: 7.

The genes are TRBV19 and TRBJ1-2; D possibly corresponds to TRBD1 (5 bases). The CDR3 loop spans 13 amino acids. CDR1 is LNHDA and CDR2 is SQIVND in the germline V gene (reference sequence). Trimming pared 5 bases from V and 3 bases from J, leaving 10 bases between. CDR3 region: CASSLDTDYGYTF. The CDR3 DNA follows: TGTGCCAGTAGTTTGGACACCGACTATGGCTACACCTTC.

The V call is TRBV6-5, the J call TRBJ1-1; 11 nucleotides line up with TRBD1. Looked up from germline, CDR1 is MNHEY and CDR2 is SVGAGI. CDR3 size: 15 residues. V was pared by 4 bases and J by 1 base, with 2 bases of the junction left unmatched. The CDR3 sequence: CASSWTGGRNTEAFF. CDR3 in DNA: TGTGCCAGCAGTTGGACAGGGGGCAGGAACACTGAAGCTTTCTTT.

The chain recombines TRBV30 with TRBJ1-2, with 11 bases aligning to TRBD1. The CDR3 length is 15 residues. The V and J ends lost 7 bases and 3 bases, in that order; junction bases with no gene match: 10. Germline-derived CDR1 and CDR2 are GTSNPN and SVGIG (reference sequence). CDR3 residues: CASLPGQGADYGYTF. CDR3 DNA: TGTGCCTCCTTACCCGGACAGGGGGCAGACTATGGCTACACCTTC.

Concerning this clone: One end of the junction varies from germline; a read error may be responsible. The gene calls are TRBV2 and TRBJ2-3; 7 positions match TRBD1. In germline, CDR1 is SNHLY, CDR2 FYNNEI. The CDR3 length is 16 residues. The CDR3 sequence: CASSEDRQGGTDTQYF. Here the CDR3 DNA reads TGTGCCAGCAGCGAAGATCGGCAGGGGGGCACAGATACGCAGTATTTT.

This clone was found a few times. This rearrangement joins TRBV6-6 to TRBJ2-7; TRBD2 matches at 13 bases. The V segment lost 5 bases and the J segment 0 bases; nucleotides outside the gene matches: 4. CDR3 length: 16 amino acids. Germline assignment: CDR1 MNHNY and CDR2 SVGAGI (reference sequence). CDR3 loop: CASSGWTSGGSYEQYF. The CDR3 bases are TGTGCCAGCAGTGGATGGACTAGCGGGGGCTCCTACGAGCAGTACTTC.

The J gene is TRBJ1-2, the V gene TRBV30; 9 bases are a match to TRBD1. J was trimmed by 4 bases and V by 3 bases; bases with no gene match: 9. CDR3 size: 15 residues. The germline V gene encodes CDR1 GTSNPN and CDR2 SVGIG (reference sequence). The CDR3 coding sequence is TGTGCCTGGAGGGCCCTGGACAGGGGCCCCTATGGCTACACCTTC. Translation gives CAWRALDRGPYGYTF.

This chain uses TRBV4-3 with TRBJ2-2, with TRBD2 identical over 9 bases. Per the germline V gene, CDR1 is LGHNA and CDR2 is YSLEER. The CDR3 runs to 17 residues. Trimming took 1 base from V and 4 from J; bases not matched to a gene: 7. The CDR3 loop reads CASSQALWREGTGELFF. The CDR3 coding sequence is TGCGCCAGCAGCCAAGCCCTTTGGCGGGAGGGCACCGGGGAGCTGTTTTTT.

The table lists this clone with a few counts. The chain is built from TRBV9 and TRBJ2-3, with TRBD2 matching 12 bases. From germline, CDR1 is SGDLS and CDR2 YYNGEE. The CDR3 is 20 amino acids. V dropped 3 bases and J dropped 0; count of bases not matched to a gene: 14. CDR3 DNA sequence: TGTGCCAGCAGCGGAAGTACCTTTAGGACTAGCGGGAAGAGCACAGATACGCAGTATTTT. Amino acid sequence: CASSGSTFRTSGKSTDTQYF.